This is a list of T cell receptor beta chains from one sample in a study of blood T cells in healthy people across ages. A single record per CDR3 protein comes from TCRdb applying MiXCR to the 5' RACE reads. The data hold some 730,000 distinct CDR3 sequences, with approximately 21% observed a single time. Sequenced input: blood. The receptors were gathered from a man between 65 and 80 years old in good health. Each CDR3 is given with its conserved first and last residue. The D gene is left open where the match is weak. Size is omitted from some rows. Given values are once, few, many or a class for expanded clones.

TRBV7-3	few	TRBJ1-1	.	TGTGCCAGCAGCTTAACGGTCTTGAGGAACACTGAAGCTTTCTTT	CASSLTVLRNTEAFF
TRBV7-6	few	TRBJ2-1	.	TGTGCCAGCAGCTTGGACAGTATCGGGAATGAGCAGTTCTTC	CASSLDSIGNEQFF
TRBV12-3/TRBV12-4	once	TRBJ2-7	TRBD2	TGTGCCAGCAGAATAGCGGGGGGGAACGAGCAGTACTTC	CASRIAGGNEQYF
TRBV5-1	few	TRBJ2-1	.	TGCGCCAGCAGCTTAGGGGGGCTGCTCTACAATGAGCAGTTCTTC	CASSLGGLLYNEQFF
TRBV19	.	TRBJ1-4	.	TGTGCCAGTAGTCTCTCCACTCTTAATGAAAAACTGTTTTTT	CASSLSTLNEKLFF
TRBV7-9	many	TRBJ2-5	.	TGTGCCAGCCTCCTTCCGGGACGGGAGACCCAGTACTTC	CASLLPGRETQYF
TRBV28	few	TRBJ1-5	TRBD1	TGTGCCAGCAGTTCCTCTCCCGGGACAGGGGATCAGCCCCAGCATTTT	CASSSSPGTGDQPQHF
TRBV9	few	TRBJ2-1	.	TGTGCCAGCAGCGCCGTACACGCTGGCGTTTACAATGAGCAGTTCTTC	CASSAVHAGVYNEQFF
TRBV12-3/TRBV12-4	.	TRBJ2-1	TRBD2	TGTGCCAGCAGTTTAAGGGGACTAGCGGGGGGGAACAATGAGCAGTTCTTC	CASSLRGLAGGNNEQFF
TRBV5-1	many	TRBJ2-7	.	TGCGCCAGCAGCCCCTATGGCGGAGACTACGAGCAGTACTTC	CASSPYGGDYEQYF
TRBV4-2	.	TRBJ1-4	.	TGTGCCAGCAGCCAAGAGGGGTCCCTGCGGGCTGAAAAACTGTTTTTT	CASSQEGSLRAEKLFF
TRBV29-1	.	TRBJ1-1	TRBD1	TGCAGCGATCCGGGACAGGGGGCTCGTGAAGGGAACACTGAAGCTTTCTTT	CSDPGQGAREGNTEAFF
TRBV5-5	.	TRBJ2-1	TRBD1	TGTGCCAGCAGGGGGACAGGCGCTGCCTACAATGAGCAGTTCTTC	CASRGTGAAYNEQFF
TRBV2	.	TRBJ1-1	TRBD1	TGTGCCAGCAGTGAAGAGGGTCGGACAGGGCTCACTGAAGCTTTCTTT	CASSEEGRTGLTEAFF
TRBV29-1	.	TRBJ1-5	.	TGCAGCGTTGGTGAGGGAACTCAGCCCCAGCATTTT	CSVGEGTQPQHF
TRBV6-6	few	TRBJ2-2	TRBD1	TGTGCCACCGACAGGGGACAGGGCTGGACCGGGGAGCTGTTTTTT	CATDRGQGWTGELFF
TRBV4-2	.	TRBJ2-6	.	TGTGCCAGCACCCAAAGCAGCTCTGGGGCCAACGTCCTGACTTTC	CASTQSSSGANVLTF
TRBV5-1	few	TRBJ1-1	TRBD1	TGCGCCAGCAGCTTGGAGGGGGCGCCGAACACTGAAGCTTTCTTT	CASSLEGAPNTEAFF
TRBV7-2	.	TRBJ1-5	TRBD1	TGTGCCAGCAGAATAACAGGGGGCGGCAATCAGCCCCAGCATTTT	CASRITGGGNQPQHF
TRBV20-1	few	TRBJ2-3	TRBD2	TGCAGTGCAACTAGCGGAGGGTTAGCAGATACGCAGTATTTT	CSATSGGLADTQYF
TRBV12-3/TRBV12-4	few	TRBJ2-1	TRBD1	TGTGCCAGCAGTGGCACCGGGGACAGGGGAGCCCTTCGGGGCAATGAGCAGTTCTTC	CASSGTGDRGALRGNEQFF
TRBV5-1	.	TRBJ2-3	.	TGCGCCAGCAGCCCCGAAGGGAGGCCTAGCACAGATACGCAGTATTTT	CASSPEGRPSTDTQYF
TRBV7-2	few	TRBJ2-5	.	TGTGCCAGCAGCTTAATGAGGAAGACCCAGTACTTC	CASSLMRKTQYF